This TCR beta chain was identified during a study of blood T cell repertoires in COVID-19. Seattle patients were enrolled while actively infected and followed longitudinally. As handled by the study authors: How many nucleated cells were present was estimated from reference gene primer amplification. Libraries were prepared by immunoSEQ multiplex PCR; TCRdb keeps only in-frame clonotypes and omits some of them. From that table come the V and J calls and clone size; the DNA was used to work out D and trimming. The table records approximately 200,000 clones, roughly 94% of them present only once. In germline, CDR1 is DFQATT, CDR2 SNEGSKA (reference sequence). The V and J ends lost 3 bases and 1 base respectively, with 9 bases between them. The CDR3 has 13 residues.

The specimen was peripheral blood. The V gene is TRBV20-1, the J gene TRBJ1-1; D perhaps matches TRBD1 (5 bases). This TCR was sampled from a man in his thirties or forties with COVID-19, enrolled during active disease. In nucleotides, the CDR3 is TGCAGTGCTAGTGGTCAGGGGAACACTGAAGCTTTCTTT. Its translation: CSASGQGNTEAFF.